Listed below are T cell receptor beta chains from one sample, sequenced in a study of OX40 agonist ivuxolimab in advanced cancers. Measured with immunoSEQ multiplex PCR; TCRdb has only the in-frame clones, and not every one. Of 55,000 to 75,000 clones listed, 80% to 90% were seen once; the top ten hold under 0.75%. The source was CD4+ or CD8+ T cells sorted from blood, collected in a trial of the OX40 agonist ivuxolimab. The receptors here all came from an adult with an advanced solid tumor such as melanoma, head and neck, liver or kidney cancer. The CDR3 runs from the conserved cysteine through the conserved F or W. The D gene is left open where the match is weak. Clone sizes are given selectively: once, few, many, or a class where the clone is expanded.

D	V	size	J	CDR3	DNA
NA	TRBV11-2	few	TRBJ1-1	CASSLGRREAFF	TGTGCCAGCAGCTTAGGCAGGAGAGAAGCTTTCTTT
TRBD2	TRBV6-6	NA	TRBJ2-1	CASSLAGVNEQFF	TGTGCCAGCAGTCTAGCGGGGGTCAATGAGCAGTTCTTC
NA	TRBV10-2	NA	TRBJ2-7	CASSESGGTTYEQYF	TGCGCCAGCAGTGAGTCGGGCGGGACAACCTACGAGCAGTACTTC
TRBD1	TRBV29-1	NA	TRBJ1-1	CSVLQGQNTEAFF	TGCAGCGTCCTACAGGGGCAGAACACTGAAGCTTTCTTT
NA	TRBV9	NA	TRBJ1-5	CASSVGGHNQPQHF	TGTGCCAGCAGCGTAGGTGGACACAATCAGCCCCAGCATTTT
NA	TRBV19	NA	TRBJ1-1	CASSQTGNTEAFF	TGTGCCAGTAGTCAGACTGGGAACACTGAAGCTTTCTTT
NA	TRBV7-6	NA	TRBJ1-1	CASSLVGARMNTEAFF	TGTGCCAGCAGCTTAGTCGGGGCGCGTATGAACACTGAAGCTTTCTTT
TRBD1	TRBV28	NA	TRBJ2-2	CASRADRGGTGELFF	TGTGCCAGCAGGGCCGACAGGGGTGGCACCGGGGAGCTGTTTTTT
TRBD2	TRBV7-2	NA	TRBJ2-7	CASSYLSGTYEQYF	TGTGCCAGCAGCTACCTTAGCGGGACCTACGAGCAGTACTTC
TRBD2	TRBV7-2	NA	TRBJ2-7	CASSLERGAYEQYF	TGTGCCAGCAGCTTGGAGCGGGGGGCCTACGAGCAGTACTTC
NA	TRBV11-2	NA	TRBJ2-3	CASSLSGTDTQYF	TGTGCCAGCAGCTTAAGCGGCACAGATACGCAGTATTTT
TRBD1	TRBV27	NA	TRBJ2-5	CASSTRGRETQYF	TGTGCCAGCAGTACCAGGGGGCGAGAGACCCAGTACTTC
NA	TRBV7-2	NA	TRBJ2-5	CASSLLRRETQYF	TGTGCCAGCAGCTTACTTAGGAGGGAGACCCAGTACTTC
TRBD2	TRBV9	NA	TRBJ2-1	CASSVGLERERYRNEQFF	TGTGCCAGCAGCGTTGGTCTAGAGCGGGAACGGTATAGGAATGAGCAGTTCTTC
NA	TRBV27	medium-sized	TRBJ1-4	CASRVGTTTNEKLFF	TGTGCCAGCAGGGTTGGGACAACAACTAATGAAAAACTGTTTTTT
NA	TRBV6-6	NA	TRBJ1-3	CASFYSSGNTIYF	TGTGCCAGCTTTTACAGCTCTGGAAACACCATATATTTT
NA	TRBV7-2	NA	TRBJ2-1	CASSPLASYNEQFF	TGTGCCAGCAGCCCCCTGGCCTCCTACAATGAGCAGTTCTTC
NA	TRBV19	NA	TRBJ1-5	CASSPLTGNQPQHF	TGTGCCAGTAGTCCACTGACGGGCAATCAGCCCCAGCATTTT
NA	TRBV15	NA	TRBJ1-1	CATSRSTGHMNTEAFF	TGTGCCACCAGCAGGTCGACAGGCCACATGAACACTGAAGCTTTCTTT
TRBD1	TRBV5-1	NA	TRBJ2-2	CASTVGQGSGELFF	TGCGCCAGCACTGTGGGACAGGGGTCTGGGGAGCTGTTTTTT
TRBD2	TRBV7-9	NA	TRBJ2-1	CASSSRTSGGPYNEQFF	TGTGCCAGCAGCTCCAGGACTAGCGGGGGGCCATACAATGAGCAGTTCTTC
TRBD2	TRBV10-3	NA	TRBJ2-5	CASGRQETQYF	TGTGCGAGCGGGAGACAAGAGACCCAGTACTTC
NA	TRBV5-1	once	TRBJ1-3	CASSLGGGTGNTIYF	TGCGCCAGCAGCTTGGGCGGGGGAACTGGAAACACCATATATTTT
NA	TRBV19	NA	TRBJ2-3	CASSNDPGPTDTQYF	TGTGCCAGTAGCAACGACCCGGGGCCCACAGATACGCAGTATTTT
TRBD1	TRBV11-1	once	TRBJ2-7	CASSTMGQGGGPYEQYF	TGTGCCAGCAGCACCATGGGACAGGGAGGAGGCCCGTACGAGCAGTACTTC
NA	TRBV6-5	NA	TRBJ2-5	CVSGGAETQYF	TGTGTCTCTGGGGGCGCGGAGACCCAGTACTTC
NA	TRBV21-1	NA	TRBJ1-1	CASSKAPFTEAFF	TGTGCCAGCAGCAAAGCGCCGTTCACTGAAGCTTTCTTT
TRBD2	TRBV27	NA	TRBJ2-7	CASSLEASGVYEQYF	TGTGCCAGCAGTTTAGAGGCTAGCGGGGTGTACGAGCAGTACTTC
NA	TRBV10-3	NA	TRBJ1-2	CAISDPDTYGYTF	TGTGCCATCAGTGACCCGGACACCTATGGCTACACCTTC
NA	TRBV6-1	NA	TRBJ2-5	CASRRDGVETQYF	TGTGCCAGCAGAAGAGACGGAGTGGAGACCCAGTACTTC
TRBD1	TRBV15	NA	TRBJ1-3	CATSRSGTGDGNTIYF	TGTGCCACCAGCAGGTCCGGGACAGGGGATGGAAACACCATATATTTT
TRBD1	TRBV15	NA	TRBJ2-7	CATSRGQGAGYEQYF	TGTGCCACCAGCAGAGGGCAGGGGGCGGGGTACGAGCAGTACTTC
NA	TRBV9	NA	TRBJ2-1	CASSVGTASYNEQFF	TGTGCCAGCAGCGTAGGGACCGCGTCCTACAATGAGCAGTTCTTC
NA	TRBV12-2	NA	TRBJ2-7	CASRSRTPCRYEQYF	TGTGCAAGTCGCTCGCGGACTCCCTGTAGGTACGAGCAGTACTTC
NA	TRBV2	NA	TRBJ2-5	CASRAGGVRGETQYF	TGTGCCAGCAGGGCCGGCGGGGTTCGTGGGGAGACCCAGTACTTC
NA	TRBV11-3	NA	TRBJ2-7	CASSLEGGRTYEQYF	TGTGCCAGCAGCTTAGAAGGTGGCCGCACCTACGAGCAGTACTTC
TRBD2	TRBV19	NA	TRBJ2-7	CASRKDGSGGYEQYF	TGTGCCAGTAGGAAAGACGGTAGCGGGGGCTACGAGCAGTACTTC
TRBD1	TRBV30	NA	TRBJ2-3	CAWTHGTVNTDTQYF	TGTGCCTGGACCCACGGGACAGTCAACACAGATACGCAGTATTTT